The 10 T cell receptor beta chains presented below share a single source sample, sequenced in a study of blood T cell repertoires in COVID-19. Method: immunoSEQ multiplex PCR; TCRdb's copy keeps in-frame clones and lacks some. The sample shows just under 80,000 clones, roughly four fifths of them seen only once. The material sequenced was peripheral blood. These TCRs come from a woman in her 70s with acute or convalescent COVID-19.

The genes are TRBV7-9 and TRBJ1-2, with 8 bases matching TRBD1. With 3 bases clipped from V and 4 bases from J, the junction kept 7 bases outside the gene matches. Germline V lookup: CDR1 SEHNR, CDR2 FQNEAQ (reference sequence). This CDR3 has 15 residues. CDR3 coding DNA: TGTGCCAGCAGCTTCAGGGGGCGTGGATCCTATGGCTACACCTTC. Translating gives CASSFRGRGSYGYTF.

The V call is TRBV29-1, the J call TRBJ1-1, with 9 bases identical to TRBD1. The CDR3 is made up of 13 amino acids. The germline V gene has CDR1 SQVTM and CDR2 ANQGSEA. V gave up 4 bases and J gave up 8 bases; unmatched junction bases: 8. The CDR3 DNA follows: TGCAGCGTTGGGGACAGGGCCTTCGGGGAAGCTTTCTTT. Protein sequence: CSVGDRAFGEAFF.

The CDR3 nucleotides read TGTGCCAGCAGCCTGGGGGGAAGGAACACTGAAGCTTTCTTT. Translating it yields CASSLGGRNTEAFF. The chain employs TRBV7-8 and TRBJ1-1; TRBD1 is a possible D gene (5 bases). Trimming took 5 bases from V and 1 from J, leaving 11 bases between them. This CDR3 is 14 amino acids long. Per the germline V gene, CDR1 is SGHVS and CDR2 is FQNEAQ.

The chain has TRBV7-3 and TRBJ2-3; perhaps TRBD1 as D (6 bases). Germline CDR1 and CDR2: SGHTA and FQGTGA. The germline V and J ends were trimmed by 5 bases and 3 bases, with 9 bases remaining between them. The CDR3 extends over 13 amino acids. The DNA of the CDR3 is TGTGCCAGCAGCGCGGACAGAACAGATACGCAGTATTTT. This sequence encodes CASSADRTDTQYF.

The rearrangement links TRBV11-2 to TRBJ2-7; D not resolved. CDR3 length equals 15 residues. V lost 3 bases and J 3 bases, leaving 15 bases between the germline ends. Looked up from germline, CDR1 is SGHAT and CDR2 is FQNNGV. CDR3 in DNA: TGTGCCAGCAGCTTTTCATCAAGTACATTCTACGAGCAGTACTTC. This translates into CASSFSSSTFYEQYF. The full variable domain, with the rest looked up from reference TRBV11-2 and TRBJ2-7, is EAGVAQSPRYKIIEKRQSVAFWCNPISGHATLYWYQQILGQGPKLLIQFQNNGVVDDSQLPKDRFSAERLKGVDSTLKIQPAKLEDSAVYLCASSFSSSTFYEQYFGPGTRLTVT.

The V and J genes are TRBV7-3 and TRBJ1-2; D gene unclear. Per germline, CDR1 SGHTA and CDR2 FQGTGA. This CDR3 comprises 15 residues. The germline V and J ends were trimmed by 1 base and 4 bases, with 13 bases remaining between them. The CDR3 DNA is TGTGCCAGCAGCTTAAGTGGCGCGGAGGGCTATGGCTACACCTTC. It translates to CASSLSGAEGYGYTF.

This chain connects TRBV5-1 to TRBJ1-1, with TRBD1 identical over 9 bases. Losses at the gene ends were 4 bases for V and 5 bases for J; bases not matched to a gene: 9. This CDR3 comprises 15 residues. Looked up from germline, CDR1 is SGHRS and CDR2 is YFSETQ. The CDR3: CASSQGQGLLTEAFF. Here the CDR3 DNA reads TGCGCCAGCAGCCAGGGACAGGGTTTATTGACTGAAGCTTTCTTT. The whole variable domain, remainder taken from reference TRBV5-1 and TRBJ1-1, is KAGVTQTPRYLIKTRGQQVTLSCSPISGHRSVSWYQQTPGQGLQFLFEYFSETQRNKGNFPGRFSGRQFSNSRSEMNVSTLELGDSALYLCASSQGQGLLTEAFFGQGTRLTVV.

This chain links TRBV11-2 with TRBJ2-7, with D unresolved. Trimming cost V 5 bases and J 0 bases, with 5 bases left between them. The V gene's germline CDR1 is SGHAT and CDR2 FQNNGV. The CDR3 contains 12 residues. The CDR3, as DNA: TGTGCCAGCAGCCCCCGCTCCTACGAGCAGTACTTC. This sequence encodes CASSPRSYEQYF.

The V gene is TRBV19, the J gene TRBJ2-5, with TRBD2 identical over 9 bases. CDR3 size: 14 residues. J gave up 4 bases and V 3 bases, and 3 bases lay outside the gene matches. Germline CDR1 LNHDA, CDR2 SQIVND (reference sequence). CDR3 amino acids: CASSMGTSPETQYF. DNA of the CDR3: TGTGCCAGTAGTATGGGGACTAGCCCAGAGACCCAGTACTTC.

The chain has TRBV11-2 and TRBJ1-6; 7 nucleotides align to TRBD1. This CDR3 has 14 residues. Germline loops: CDR1 SGHAT, CDR2 FQNNGV. The V and J ends lost 0 bases and 9 bases, in that order; junction bases with no gene match: 2. The CDR3 DNA is TGTGCCAGCAGCTTAGAGAGGGGGCGTTCACCCCTCCACTTT. It is translated as CASSLERGRSPLHF.